These 20 T cell receptor beta chains were all obtained from the same sample, sequenced in a study of blood T cell repertoires in COVID-19. Libraries were prepared by immunoSEQ multiplex PCR; TCRdb keeps only in-frame clonotypes and omits some of them. In the table there are roughly 90,000 clones, around four fifths of which are singletons. Specimen: peripheral blood. The receptors stem from a man aged 45-65 years with acute or convalescent COVID-19.

V gene TRBV18 combines with J gene TRBJ2-5; the match to TRBD2 covers 8 bases. The germline V gene has CDR1 KGHSH and CDR2 LQKENI. V was pared by 3 bases and J by 1 base, with 4 bases of the junction left unmatched. The CDR3 consists of 15 residues. The CDR3 nucleotides read TGTGCCAGCTCACCCGAGACTAGCGCCCAAGAGACCCAGTACTTC. It codes for CASSPETSAQETQYF.

CDR3 DNA: TGTGCCAGCAGTACCTACTCTGGAAACACCATATATTTT. The encoded protein is CASSTYSGNTIYF. This chain connects TRBV28 to TRBJ1-3; D call uncertain. CDR1 and CDR2 (germline): MDHEN, SYDVKM. Deletions cut 5 bases from V and 0 bases from J, with 5 bases between. The CDR3 consists of 13 residues.

CDR3 residues: CASSLSRGQGNTGELFF. The DNA for the CDR3 is TGTGCCAGCAGTTTATCGCGGGGACAGGGTAACACCGGGGAGCTGTTTTTT. V gene TRBV27 combines with J gene TRBJ2-2, with TRBD1 matching over 9 bases. Per the germline V gene, CDR1 is MNHEY and CDR2 is SMNVEV (reference sequence). The CDR3 has 17 residues. V trimming: 0 bases; J trimming: 2 bases; junction bases outside the gene matches: 4.

The V gene is TRBV2, the J gene TRBJ2-3; 7 positions match TRBD2. V lost 3 bases to trimming and J lost 2 bases; unmatched junction nucleotides: 8. CDR3 length equals 16 residues. Germline V gene sequence: CDR1 SNHLY, CDR2 FYNNEI. The CDR3 region is CASSDRRGLLTDTQYF. The CDR3, as DNA: TGTGCCAGCAGTGATCGGCGGGGGTTACTCACAGATACGCAGTATTTT.

This clone has only a few counts. The chain joins TRBV5-6 to TRBJ2-1; 8 nucleotides match TRBD1. CDR1 and CDR2 (germline): SGHDT, YYEEEE. V shed 4 bases and J 0 bases; nucleotides not matched to a gene: 6. The CDR3 sequence is 16 residues long. The CDR3 nucleotides are TGTGCCAGCAGCCTGACAGGGGCCCCCTCCTACAATGAGCAGTTCTTC. It translates to CASSLTGAPSYNEQFF.

The chain employs TRBV7-6 and TRBJ2-3; 8 bases map to TRBD2. The length of the CDR3 is 16 residues. The germline V gene encodes CDR1 SGHVS and CDR2 FNYEAQ. Unmatched junction bases numbered 9, after V lost 6 bases and J lost 1 base. The CDR3 DNA reads as TGTGCCAGCAGTCGTGCACGGGGGGGCGGCACAGATACGCAGTATTTT. Its translation is CASSRARGGGTDTQYF.

The gene calls are TRBV2 and TRBJ1-4, with D perhaps TRBD1 (5 bases). The CDR3 is 11 amino acids. Germline V gives CDR1 SNHLY, CDR2 FYNNEI. Trimming stripped 8 bases from V and 5 bases from J, with 6 bases between. CDR3 region: CASGGNEKLFF. In DNA form, the CDR3 reads TGTGCCAGCGGGGGGAATGAAAAACTGTTTTTT.

This clone appeared once. The chain uses TRBV4-3 and TRBJ2-1, with 10 bases that match TRBD2. The length of the CDR3 is 18 residues. CDR1 and CDR2 (germline): LGHNA, YSLEER. V was clipped by 6 bases and J by 0 bases; unmatched bases: 11. CDR3 coding DNA: TGCGCCAGCAGTAGGGGGACTAGCGAGCACTACTCCTACAATGAGCAGTTCTTC. Translating it yields CASSRGTSEHYSYNEQFF.

The DNA for the CDR3 is TGTGCCAGCAGTGAAGCAAGTGGGCCTGATGAAGCTTTCTTT. It encodes CASSEASGPDEAFF. The chain has TRBV2 and TRBJ1-1; D call uncertain. Germline V gives CDR1 SNHLY, CDR2 FYNNEI. This CDR3 region has 14 residues. The germline V and J ends were trimmed by 0 bases and 7 bases, with 12 bases remaining between them.

V gene TRBV7-9 combines with J gene TRBJ2-3; 13 bases fit TRBD2. V was pared by 5 bases and J by 6 bases, with 5 bases of the junction left unmatched. Germline V gene sequence: CDR1 SEHNR, CDR2 FQNEAQ (reference sequence). The CDR3 is 15 residues long. The CDR3 nucleotides are TGTGCCAGCAGCCCATCACTAGCGGGAGGGGATACGCAGTATTTT. Its translation is CASSPSLAGGDTQYF.

The chain carries TRBV27 and TRBJ1-1; unclear D gene. Germline V gene lookup returns CDR1 MNHEY and CDR2 SMNVEV (reference sequence). Trimming removed 3 bases at V and 0 bases at J, with 5 bases between. The CDR3 extends over 13 amino acids. The CDR3: CASSFNVNTEAFF. CDR3 in DNA: TGTGCCAGCAGTTTTAATGTGAACACTGAAGCTTTCTTT.

The rearrangement uses TRBV2 and TRBJ1-1; the D is unclear. The CDR3 is 14 residues long. Germline V gives CDR1 SNHLY, CDR2 FYNNEI. With 7 bases removed from V and 1 base from J, the gap between germline ends came to 13 bases. CDR3 sequence reads: CASKVADSNTEAFF. The CDR3 coding sequence is TGTGCCAGCAAGGTTGCGGATTCGAACACTGAAGCTTTCTTT.

The rearrangement links TRBV6-2 or TRBV6-3 to TRBJ2-7; 9 bases map to TRBD1. Germline trimming cut 6 bases from V and 2 bases from J; bases unmatched to any gene: 5. The germline gives CDR1 MNHEY, CDR2 SVGEGT. This CDR3 contains 14 residues. The CDR3 DNA reads TGTGCCAGCAGCTCCACAGGGGGCCCCTACGAGCAGTACTTC. Its translation is CASSSTGGPYEQYF.

The rearrangement uses TRBV7-6 and TRBJ2-7, with 11 bases lining up with TRBD1. This CDR3 region has 14 residues. V was pared by 5 bases and J by 5 bases, with 5 bases of the junction left unmatched. Germline assignment: CDR1 SGHVS and CDR2 FNYEAQ. CDR3 region: CASSPGQGADEQYF. The DNA of the CDR3 is TGTGCCAGCAGCCCCGGACAGGGGGCGGACGAGCAGTACTTC.

The rearrangement joins TRBV6-1 to TRBJ1-2; TRBD1 aligns across 7 bases. Germline CDR1 MNHNS, CDR2 SASEGT. Unmatched junction bases numbered 9, after V lost 1 base and J lost 7 bases. The length of the CDR3 is 15 residues. The CDR3 coding sequence is TGTGCCAGCAGTGAAGTCAGGGGGGCGCGAGGTGGCTACACCTTC. This translates into CASSEVRGARGGYTF.

V gene TRBV28 combines with J gene TRBJ2-3; D might be TRBD1 (6 bases). Trimming cost V 3 bases and J 5 bases, with 9 bases left between them. The CDR3 is 13 residues long. Germline loops: CDR1 MDHEN, CDR2 SYDVKM. The CDR3 coding sequence is TGTGCCAGCAGTTTCCAGGGGCAAGATACGCAGTATTTT. It specifies CASSFQGQDTQYF. The entire variable domain, with the rest obtained from reference TRBV28 and TRBJ2-3, is as follows: DVKVTQSSRYLVKRTGEKVFLECVQDMDHENMFWYRQDPGLGLRLIYFSYDVKMKEKGDIPEGYSVSREKKERFSLILESASTNQTSMYLCASSFQGQDTQYFGPGTRLTVL.

The chain couples TRBV29-1 to TRBJ2-3, with D possibly TRBD1 on 5 matching bases. V was shortened by 3 bases and J by 2 bases, with 12 bases between the two germline ends. CDR3 length equals 14 residues. Germline CDR1 SQVTM, CDR2 ANQGSEA. The CDR3 is CSVDSQGPTDTQYF. In DNA form, the CDR3 reads TGCAGCGTTGATAGCCAGGGCCCCACAGATACGCAGTATTTT.

The rearrangement links TRBV20-1 to TRBJ1-1, with D unclear. The ends were cut back, 3 bases at V and 0 bases at J, with 8 bases in the middle. CDR1 and CDR2 (germline): DFQATT, SNEGSKA (reference sequence). This CDR3 region has 13 residues. CDR3 coding DNA: TGCAGTGCTAGTATCCAGATGAACACTGAAGCTTTCTTT. It translates to CSASIQMNTEAFF.

The chain employs TRBV7-3 and TRBJ2-1; 11 bases agree with TRBD2. V lost 2 bases, J lost 8 bases, and 11 bases stayed unmatched. Looked up from germline, CDR1 is SGHTA and CDR2 is FQGTGA. The CDR3 is 17 amino acids. The CDR3, as DNA: TGTGCCAGCAGCTTATTTGTTTCCACTAGCGGGAGCCATGAGCAGTTCTTC. Amino acid sequence: CASSLFVSTSGSHEQFF.

This rearrangement joins TRBV5-1 to TRBJ2-3, with TRBD1 matching over 9 bases. J was trimmed by 3 bases and V by 2 bases; bases with no gene match: 1. CDR1 SGHRS and CDR2 YFSETQ come from the germline V gene. CDR3 length: 14 amino acids. The CDR3 spells CASSFGQGTDTQYF. CDR3 sequence (DNA): TGCGCCAGCAGCTTTGGACAGGGGACAGATACGCAGTATTTT.